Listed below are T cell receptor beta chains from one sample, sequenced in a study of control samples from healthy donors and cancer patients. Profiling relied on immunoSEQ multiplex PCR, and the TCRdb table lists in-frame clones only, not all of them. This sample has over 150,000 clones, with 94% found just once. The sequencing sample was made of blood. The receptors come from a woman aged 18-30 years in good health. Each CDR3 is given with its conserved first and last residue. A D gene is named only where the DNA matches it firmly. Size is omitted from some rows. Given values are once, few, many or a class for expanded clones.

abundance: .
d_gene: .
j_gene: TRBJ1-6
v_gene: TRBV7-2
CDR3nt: TGTGCCAGCAGCTTAGTAGGGCAGGGAGGGTCACCCCTCCACTTT
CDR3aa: CASSLVGQGGSPLHF

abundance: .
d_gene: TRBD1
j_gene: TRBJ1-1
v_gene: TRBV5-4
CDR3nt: TGTGCCAGCAGCACCGCGACAGGGAGGGGGACTGAAGCTTTCTTT
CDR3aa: CASSTATGRGTEAFF

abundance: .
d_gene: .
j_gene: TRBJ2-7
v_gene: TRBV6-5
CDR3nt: TGTGCCAGCAGTCTTTCCCCACAGGGGGGGGAGCAGTACTTC
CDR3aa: CASSLSPQGGEQYF

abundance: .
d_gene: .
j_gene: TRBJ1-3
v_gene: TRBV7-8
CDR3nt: TGTGCCAGCAGCTGGGGTGTAATTGGAAACACCATATATTTT
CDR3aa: CASSWGVIGNTIYF

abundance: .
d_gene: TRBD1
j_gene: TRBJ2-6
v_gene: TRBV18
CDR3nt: TGTGCCAGCTCGCGACAGGGGACTGGGGCCAACGTCCTGACTTTC
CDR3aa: CASSRQGTGANVLTF

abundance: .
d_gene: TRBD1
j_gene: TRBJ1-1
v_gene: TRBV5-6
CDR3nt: TGTGCCAGCAGCAAAGGACAGGGTCAGACTGAAGCTTTCTTT
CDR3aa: CASSKGQGQTEAFF

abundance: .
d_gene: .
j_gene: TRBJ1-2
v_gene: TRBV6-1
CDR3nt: TGTGCCAGCAGTGAAGCCGAGGGCCCCTATGGCTACACCTTC
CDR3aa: CASSEAEGPYGYTF

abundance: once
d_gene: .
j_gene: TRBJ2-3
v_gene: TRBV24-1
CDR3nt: TGTGCCACCAGTGATTCTCGACAGCTCACAGATACGCAGTATTTT
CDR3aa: CATSDSRQLTDTQYF

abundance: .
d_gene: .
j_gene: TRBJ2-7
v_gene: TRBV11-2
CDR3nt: TGTGCCAGCAGCTTAGATCGGGGAGGTAGCGGCTCCTACGAGCAGTACTTC
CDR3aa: CASSLDRGGSGSYEQYF

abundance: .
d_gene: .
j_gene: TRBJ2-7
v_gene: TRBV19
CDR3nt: TGTGCCAGTAGTAACCGGGGTCCCTACGAGCAGTACTTC
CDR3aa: CASSNRGPYEQYF

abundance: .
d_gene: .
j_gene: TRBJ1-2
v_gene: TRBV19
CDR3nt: TGTGCCAGTAGTAGGATAAACTATGGCTACACCTTC
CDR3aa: CASSRINYGYTF

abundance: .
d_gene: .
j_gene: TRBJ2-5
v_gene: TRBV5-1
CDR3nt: TGCGCCAGCAGCCTACGGGCCGGTCGGGAAGCGGCGGAGACCCAGTACTTC
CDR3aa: CASSLRAGREAAETQYF

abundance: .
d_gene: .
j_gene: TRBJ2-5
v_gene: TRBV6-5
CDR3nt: TGTGCCAGCACGGCGAGCGACTGGGAGACCCAGTACTTC
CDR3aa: CASTASDWETQYF

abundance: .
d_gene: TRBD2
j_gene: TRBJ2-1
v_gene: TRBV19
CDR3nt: TGTGCCAGTAGTATCCGGCTAGCGGGAGTCAATGAGCAGTTCTTC
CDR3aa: CASSIRLAGVNEQFF

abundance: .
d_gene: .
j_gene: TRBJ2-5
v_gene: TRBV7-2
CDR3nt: TGTGCCAGCAGCTTGGGCAGGGCGGTAGTGGAGACCCAGTACTTC
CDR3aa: CASSLGRAVVETQYF

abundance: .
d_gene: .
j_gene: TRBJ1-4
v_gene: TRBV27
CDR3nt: TGTGCCAGCAGTTTATTTGGGAGGTTGGGTGAAAAACTGTTTTTT
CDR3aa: CASSLFGRLGEKLFF

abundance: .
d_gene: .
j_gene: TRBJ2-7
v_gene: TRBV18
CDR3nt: TGTGCCAGCTCAGAATCCAGGACCTCCTACGAGCAGTACTTC
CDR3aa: CASSESRTSYEQYF

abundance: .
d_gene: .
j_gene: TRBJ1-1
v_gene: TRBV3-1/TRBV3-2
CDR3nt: TGTGCCAGCAGCCAAGATGAAGGGGGCACTGAAGCTTTCTTT
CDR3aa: CASSQDEGGTEAFF

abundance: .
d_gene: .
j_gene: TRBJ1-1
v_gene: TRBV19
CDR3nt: TGTGCCAGTAGACACTTTAAGGAAGGGAGGGCTGAAGCTTTCTTT
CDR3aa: CASRHFKEGRAEAFF

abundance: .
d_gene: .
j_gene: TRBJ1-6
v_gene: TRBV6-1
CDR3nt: TGTGCCAGCAGTGAAGCGCATCCTACTTCACCCCTCCACTTT
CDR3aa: CASSEAHPTSPLHF

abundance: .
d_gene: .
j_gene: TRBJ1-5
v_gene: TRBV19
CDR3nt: TGTGCCAGTAGTAGTGATCCGGCAGCTTATAGCAATCAGCCCCAGCATTTT
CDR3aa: CASSSDPAAYSNQPQHF

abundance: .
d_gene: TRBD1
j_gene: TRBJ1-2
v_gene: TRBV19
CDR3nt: TGTGCCAGTAAGGGGGGCCATGAGGGGGCAGGCCTGACCTATGGCTACACCTTC
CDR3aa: CASKGGHEGAGLTYGYTF

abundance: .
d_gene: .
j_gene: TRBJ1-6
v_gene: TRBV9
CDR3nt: TGTGCCAGCAGCGTACTTGGCGGCCCGCATTCACCCCTCCACTTT
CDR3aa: CASSVLGGPHSPLHF

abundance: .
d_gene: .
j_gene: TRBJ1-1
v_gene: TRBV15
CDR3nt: TGTGCCACCAGCAGAGAGAATGGAATCCAAGCTTTCTTT
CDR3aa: CATSRENGIQAFF

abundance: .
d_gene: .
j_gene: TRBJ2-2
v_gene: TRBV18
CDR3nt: TGTGCCAGCTCACCGAAACACCTAGGAAACACCGGGGAGCTGTTTTTT
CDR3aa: CASSPKHLGNTGELFF

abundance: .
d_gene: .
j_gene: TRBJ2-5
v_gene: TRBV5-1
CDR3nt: TGCGCCAGCAGCGGGACAAACCAAGAGACCCAGTACTTC
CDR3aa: CASSGTNQETQYF

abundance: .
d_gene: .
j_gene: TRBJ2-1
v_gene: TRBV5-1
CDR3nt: TGCGCCAGCAGCACTCCGACCTACAATGAGCAGTTCTTC
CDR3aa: CASSTPTYNEQFF